The present T cell receptor (beta chain) was sequenced within a study of T cells expressing NK-cell markers. Study-level background: The TCR beta repertoires were obtained from sorted CD3+CD56+NKG2C+, CD3+CD56+NKG2C- and CD3+CD56-NKG2C+ T cells. Study-level findings and limits: Clones of NKG2C+ T cells that had expanded were of unclear HCMV specificity. In five to seven donors, dominant CD3+CD56+NKG2C+ clonotypes ranked among the top 10 CD8+ clonotypes.

Of note for this clonotype: Its antigen is not known.

TCRdb reworked the 5' RACE reads into one entry per CDR3 protein, no DNA. The sample totals some 120,000 distinct CDR3 sequences. Looked up from germline, CDR1 is LNHDA and CDR2 is SQIVND (reference sequence). The CDR3 has 15 amino acids. The chain links TRBV19 to TRBJ1-4. Source material: blood T cells: a sorted CD56 or NKG2C T cell subset, CD4+ or CD8+ T cells, or bulk PBMC T cells (not recorded which). The clonotype comes from a woman between 18 and 70 years old in good health. The CDR3 sequence: CASSPSEGIDEKLFF.